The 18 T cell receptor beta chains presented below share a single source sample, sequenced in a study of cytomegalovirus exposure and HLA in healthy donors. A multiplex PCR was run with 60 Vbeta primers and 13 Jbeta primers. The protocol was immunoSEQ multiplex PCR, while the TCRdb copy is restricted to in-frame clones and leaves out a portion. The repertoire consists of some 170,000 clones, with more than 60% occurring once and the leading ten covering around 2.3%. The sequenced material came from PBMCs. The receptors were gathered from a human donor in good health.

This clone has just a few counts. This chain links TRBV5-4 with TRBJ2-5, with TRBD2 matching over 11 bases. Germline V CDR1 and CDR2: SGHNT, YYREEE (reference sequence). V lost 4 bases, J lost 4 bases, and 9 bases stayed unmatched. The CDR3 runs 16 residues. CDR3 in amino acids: CASSGTSGPSGETQYF. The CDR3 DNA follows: TGTGCCAGCAGCGGGACTAGCGGTCCTTCGGGAGAGACCCAGTACTTC.

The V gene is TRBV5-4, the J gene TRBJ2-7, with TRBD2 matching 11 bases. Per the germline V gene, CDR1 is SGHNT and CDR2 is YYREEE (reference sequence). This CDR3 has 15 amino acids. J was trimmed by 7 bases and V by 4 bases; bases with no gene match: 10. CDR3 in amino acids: CASSATLAGVGEQYF. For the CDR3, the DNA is TGTGCCAGCAGCGCGACACTAGCGGGGGTCGGGGAGCAGTACTTC.

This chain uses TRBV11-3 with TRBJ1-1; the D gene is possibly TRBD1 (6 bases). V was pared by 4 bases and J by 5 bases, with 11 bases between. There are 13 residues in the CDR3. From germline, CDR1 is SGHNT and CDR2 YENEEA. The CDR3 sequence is CASSSDSWTEAFF. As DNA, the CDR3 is TGTGCCAGCAGCTCGGACAGTTGGACTGAAGCTTTCTTT. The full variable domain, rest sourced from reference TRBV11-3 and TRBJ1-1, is EAGVVQSPRYKIIEKKQPVAFWCNPISGHNTLYWYLQNLGQGPELLIRYENEEAVDDSQLPKDRFSAERLKGVDSTLKIQPAELGDSAVYLCASSSDSWTEAFFGQGTRLTVV.

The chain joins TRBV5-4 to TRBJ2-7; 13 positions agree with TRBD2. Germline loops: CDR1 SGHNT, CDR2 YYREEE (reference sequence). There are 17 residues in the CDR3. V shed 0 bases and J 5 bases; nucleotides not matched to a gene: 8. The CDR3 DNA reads TGTGCCAGCAGCTTGGGACTAGCGGGGGGTAGTCGCAACGAGCAGTACTTC. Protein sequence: CASSLGLAGGSRNEQYF.

CDR3 DNA: TGTGCCATCAGTGAGTCCGACAGGGGGATGAACACTGAAGCTTTCTTT. Protein product: CAISESDRGMNTEAFF. The chain recombines TRBV10-3 with TRBJ1-1, with TRBD1 matching over 9 bases. The CDR3 has 16 residues. Germline V gene data show CDR1 as ENHRY and CDR2 as SYGVKD. Trimming removed 0 bases from V and 0 bases from J; junction bases left unmatched: 2.

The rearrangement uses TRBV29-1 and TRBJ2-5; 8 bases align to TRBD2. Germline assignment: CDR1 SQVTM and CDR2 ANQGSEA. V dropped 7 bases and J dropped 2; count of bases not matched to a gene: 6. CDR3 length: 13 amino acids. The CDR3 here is CSGASGGQETQYF. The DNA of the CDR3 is TGCAGCGGGGCGAGCGGGGGACAAGAGACCCAGTACTTC. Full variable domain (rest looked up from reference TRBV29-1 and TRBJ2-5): SAVISQKPSRDICQRGTSLTIQCQVDSQVTMMFWYRQQPGQSLTLIATANQGSEATYESGFVIDKFPISRPNLTFSTLTVSNMSPEDSSIYLCSGASGGQETQYFGPGTRLLVL.

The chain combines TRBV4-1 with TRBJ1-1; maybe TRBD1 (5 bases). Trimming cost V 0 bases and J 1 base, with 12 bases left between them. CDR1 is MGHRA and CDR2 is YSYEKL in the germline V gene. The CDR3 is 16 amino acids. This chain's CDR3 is CASSQEQGSANTEAFF. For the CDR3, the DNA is TGCGCCAGCAGCCAAGAGCAGGGTTCGGCGAACACTGAAGCTTTCTTT.

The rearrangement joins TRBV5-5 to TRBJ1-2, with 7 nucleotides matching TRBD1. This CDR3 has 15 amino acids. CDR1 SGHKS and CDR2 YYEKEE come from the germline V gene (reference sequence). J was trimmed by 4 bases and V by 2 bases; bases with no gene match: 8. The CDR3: CASSFNQGVGYGYTF. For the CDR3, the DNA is TGTGCCAGCAGCTTCAATCAGGGGGTCGGCTATGGCTACACCTTC.

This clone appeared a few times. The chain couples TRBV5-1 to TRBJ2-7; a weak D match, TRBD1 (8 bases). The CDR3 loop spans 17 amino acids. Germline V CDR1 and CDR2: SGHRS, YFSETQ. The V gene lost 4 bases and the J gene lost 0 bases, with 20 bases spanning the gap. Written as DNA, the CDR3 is TGCGCCAGCAGCCGATCGGGAGGACAGGGATTCTCCTACGAGCAGTACTTC. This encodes CASSRSGGQGFSYEQYF.

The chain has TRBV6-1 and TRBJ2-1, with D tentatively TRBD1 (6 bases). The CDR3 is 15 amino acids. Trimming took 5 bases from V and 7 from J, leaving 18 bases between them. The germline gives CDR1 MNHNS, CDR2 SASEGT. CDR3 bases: TGTGCCAGCAGTCCGACAGGCGGCGTTTTGAATGAGCAGTTCTTC. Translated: CASSPTGGVLNEQFF.

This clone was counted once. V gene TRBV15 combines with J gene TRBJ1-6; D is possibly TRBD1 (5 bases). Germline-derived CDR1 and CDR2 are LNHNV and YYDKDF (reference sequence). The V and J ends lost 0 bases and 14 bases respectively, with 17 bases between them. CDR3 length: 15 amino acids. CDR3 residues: CATSRDLDTLLTLHF. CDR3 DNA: TGTGCCACCAGCAGAGATCTGGACACCCTTTTAACCCTCCACTTT.

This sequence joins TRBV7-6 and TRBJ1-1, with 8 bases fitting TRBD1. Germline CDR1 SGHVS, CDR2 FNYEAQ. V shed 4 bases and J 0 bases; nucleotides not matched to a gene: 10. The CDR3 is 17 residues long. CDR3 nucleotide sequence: TGTGCCAGCAGCTCGACACAGGGGGACCTCCTGAACACTGAAGCTTTCTTT. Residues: CASSSTQGDLLNTEAFF.

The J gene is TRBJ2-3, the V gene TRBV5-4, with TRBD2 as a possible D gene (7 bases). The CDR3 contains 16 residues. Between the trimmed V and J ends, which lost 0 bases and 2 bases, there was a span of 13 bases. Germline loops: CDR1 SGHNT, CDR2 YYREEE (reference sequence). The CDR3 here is CASSLEAGGPTDTQYF. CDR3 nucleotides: TGTGCCAGCAGCTTGGAAGCCGGGGGGCCCACAGATACGCAGTATTTT.

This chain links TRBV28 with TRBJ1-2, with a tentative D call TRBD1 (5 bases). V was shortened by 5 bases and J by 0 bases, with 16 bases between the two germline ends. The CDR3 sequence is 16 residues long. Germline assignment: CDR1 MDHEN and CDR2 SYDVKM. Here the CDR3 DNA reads TGTGCCAGCAGTACCCTCGGGGGGGGATCTAACTATGGCTACACCTTC. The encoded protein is CASSTLGGGSNYGYTF.

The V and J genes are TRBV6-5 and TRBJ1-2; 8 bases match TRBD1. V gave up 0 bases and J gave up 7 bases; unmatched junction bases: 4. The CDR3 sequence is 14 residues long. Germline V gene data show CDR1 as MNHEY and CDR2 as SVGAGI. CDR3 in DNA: TGTGCCAGCAGTTACTCTTCTACAGGGGGTGGCTACACCTTC. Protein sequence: CASSYSSTGGGYTF.

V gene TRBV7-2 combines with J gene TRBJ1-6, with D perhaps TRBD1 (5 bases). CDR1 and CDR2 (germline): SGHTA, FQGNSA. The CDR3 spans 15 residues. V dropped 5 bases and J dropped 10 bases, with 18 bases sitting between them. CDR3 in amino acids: CASSPVGGRRSPLHF. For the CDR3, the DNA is TGTGCCAGCAGCCCGGTGGGGGGAAGGAGGTCACCCCTCCACTTT. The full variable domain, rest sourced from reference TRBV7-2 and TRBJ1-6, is GAGVSQSPSNKVTEKGKDVELRCDPISGHTALYWYRQSLGQGLEFLIYFQGNSAPDKSGLPSDRFSAERTGGSVSTLTIQRTQQEDSAVYLCASSPVGGRRSPLHFGNGTRLTVT.

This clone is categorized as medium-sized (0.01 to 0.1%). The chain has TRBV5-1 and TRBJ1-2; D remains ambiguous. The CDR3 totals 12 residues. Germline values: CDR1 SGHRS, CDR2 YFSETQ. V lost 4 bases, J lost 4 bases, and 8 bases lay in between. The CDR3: CASSPESYGYTF. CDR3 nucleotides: TGCGCCAGCAGCCCGGAGAGCTATGGCTACACCTTC.

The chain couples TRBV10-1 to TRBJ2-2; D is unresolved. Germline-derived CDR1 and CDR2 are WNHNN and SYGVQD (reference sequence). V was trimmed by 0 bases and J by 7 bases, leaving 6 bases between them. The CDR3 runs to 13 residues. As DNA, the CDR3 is TGCGCCAGCAGTGAGTCTGACATCGGGGAGCTGTTTTTT. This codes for CASSESDIGELFF.